This TCR beta chain was profiled in a study of cytomegalovirus exposure and HLA in healthy donors (dated by TCRdb to 2015 to 2018). For the wider study: An earlier analysis of approximately 640 of the donors reported more than 250 Gb of sequence data and roughly 100 million unique TCR beta sequences from about 200 million T cells. Among around 400 genotyped donors of the cohort, an average of approximately 220,000 unique TCR beta nucleotide sequences was sequenced per donor, of which approximately 18% were non-productive. The study used immunosequencing to profile the T cell repertoires of 670 or so subjects and linked those repertoires to cytomegalovirus serostatus. Approximately 330 gigabases of sequencing data and approximately 92 million unique TCR sequences made up an early release that covered approximately 650 HLA-typed donors. Typing coverage differed by locus: A, B, C, DRB1 and DQB1 were typed in about 629-630 donors, DQA1 in about 500, DPA1 in nearly 610, and DPB1 in 472. To study patterns of TCR occurrence, a later analysis re-analyzed previously published TCR beta repertoires from 550 to 800 donors and added high-resolution HLA genotyping. An earlier analysis of approximately 500 of the donors applied high-throughput TCR beta sequencing to assess whether each TCR beta V gene segment acted as functional or pseudogenic. Because of strong linkage in the cohort, roughly five DR-DQ haplotypes were treated as single units for association and clustering. In a later genetic analysis, genome-wide SNP genotypes for about three fifths of the roughly 670 donors were used, and that subset was treated as a discovery cohort. Alongside the repertoire data, information on donor age, sex, ethnicity and CMV serostatus was compiled. A separate validation cohort of roughly 130 different subjects was used in addition to the approximately 700-subject first cohort. Of the roughly 390 genotyped donors, less than 85% were placed in the genetic ancestry cluster associated with self-reported Caucasian donors. To predict cytomegalovirus infection status, the study combined high-throughput TCR immunosequencing, statistical association of individual TCRs with disease status, and machine learning. The aim of the study was to test whether cataloging public T cell receptors could identify signatures of past pathogen exposure. Class I and class II HLA loci were covered by the typing at four-digit resolution. Every discovery cohort repertoire had been produced on one sequencing platform. Rather than using new phenotypic data, the later analysis identified candidate immune exposures from TCR beta sequences and from how often those sequences occurred across donors.

The cohort comprised some 680 healthy bone marrow donors. At the time of sampling, every cohort member was nominally healthy, though immune exposures that went unrecorded were likely present. The donor was CMV seronegative and belonged to the group of around 350 seronegative cohort members. A peripheral blood sample was collected from each donor, and TCR beta sequencing was performed on peripheral blood mononuclear cells. The Qiagen DNeasy Blood Extraction Kit was used to extract genomic DNA from the blood cell samples. Inclusive of the bounding cysteine and phenylalanine, the CDR3 is 12 residues long. The retained sequence is limited to the CDR3, 36 bases, with the frame set at the first base. Cut back by 2 bases and 10 bases, the V and J ends lie 10 bases apart. The germline V gene gives CDR1 as SGHRS and CDR2 as YFSETQ. Study-level results and caveats: Presence/absence analyses assumed roughly uniform sequencing depth across donors, an assumption that may not hold. Some IMGT-functional V segments, including TRBV6-2 and TRBV6-3, could not be distinguished by the 87-base-pair reads and were therefore excluded. The classifier was reported to diagnose cytomegalovirus status with high specificity and sensitivity in both the original cohort and the validation cohort. According to the authors, the approach could potentially be generalized to other disease states and immunological phenotypes. About 17 rarely observed V segments, including chromosome 9 orphons, were excluded from the earlier analysis of several hundred of the donors because counts were too low. A later genetic analysis associated a missense DCLRE1C variant with V-gene and J-gene trimming of TCR beta chains, and an independent cohort replicated the association. The cohort was sequenced for TCR beta chains only, and without alpha or paired-chain data the features that could be detected were limited. In a later analysis, most CMV-associated TCR beta chains were found to appear HLA-restricted, with HLA associations seemingly driven largely by CMV exposure. In an earlier analysis of fewer than 750 of the donors, most TCR beta V segments were observed in productive rearrangements about 90% or about 30% of the time, broadly matching IMGT annotations. Specific HLA alleles were associated with 15,000 to 20,000 TCR beta sequences at a false discovery rate of 0.05 in a later analysis. The study gave a list of under 200 TCR beta chains associated with cytomegalovirus. A later analysis reported that several top co-occurrence clusters appeared linked to parvovirus B19, influenza, CMV and Epstein-Barr virus. According to a later analysis, TCR association rates differed among HLA loci, with DRB1 alleles showing the most associated TCRs and HLA-C alleles showing the fewest. In vitro tests confirmed that a few of the cytomegalovirus-associated TCR beta chains recognize cytomegalovirus antigens. While some public TCRs were present in many individuals, most TCR sequences turned up only very rarely across donors. When HLA alleles, especially DR and DQ, strongly co-occurred, attributing TCR associations to individual alleles was difficult. A further reported finding was that TCR beta sequences accurately predicted the HLA-A and HLA-B alleles for most subjects in the first cohort. A cluster of highly shared sequence variants was judged likely to represent a technical artifact of the sequencing pipeline. Compared with equally common non-associated chains, HLA-associated TCR beta chains in a later analysis were more clonally expanded and had lower generation probabilities. Compared with the approximately 670-donor mean, donors in an Asian-associated ancestry cluster had fewer N-insertions in productive TCRs, according to a later genetic analysis. CMV serostatus was the only immune exposure information available for the cohort. Linkage disequilibrium might explain the correlated functional status among segregating V segments, but an unknown experimental factor could not be ruled out. HLA typing was unavailable for some donors at each locus, so association tests used only the typed subset.

In regard to this clone: Its antigen is not yet known. Base-call qualities are not available, and no considerably larger clone is one nucleotide away.

The library was built by means of the immunoSEQ multiplex PCR assay. The multiplex PCR relied on a mix of 60 forward primers for TCR Vbeta segments and 13 reverse primers for TCR Jbeta segments. The CDR3 region of rearranged TCR beta genes was amplified from genomic DNA with a multiplex PCR assay. The Illumina HiSeq System was used to sequence the amplified TCR beta libraries as 87-base-pair reads. Under the source paper's analysis protocol: In a later analysis, some 80 million unique TCR beta chains were counted across the 690 or so repertoires, and roughly 11 million of these chains were shared by at least two donors. Raw reads were error-corrected and collapsed into unique sequences by a nearest-neighbor algorithm in which closely related sequences were merged to remove PCR and sequencing errors. CDR3 sequences were aligned to IMGT reference sequences to assign V, D and J gene segments. For a sequence to be retained, at least a six-nucleotide match to both a V gene segment and a J gene segment was required. Rearrangements were called productive when the CDR3 lacked stop codons and stayed in frame with V and J; all others were non-productive. Following IMGT convention, CDR3 was defined as the stretch from the second conserved V-encoded cysteine up to the conserved J-encoded phenylalanine. The earlier analysis of 500 to 600 of the donors excluded sequences that lacked an unambiguous match to a single V gene segment. An earlier analysis of several hundred of the donors classified V segments as functional when productive rearrangements were above 56.7% and as segregating when the standard deviation between donors was above 5%. A statistical classification framework was built for diagnosing cytomegalovirus status from the catalog of TCR beta chain sequences. In a later analysis, TCR nucleotide sequences were compared against IMGT/GENE-DB human TR gene sequences so that V and J genes could be assigned. In a later analysis, CDR3 sequences and most-parsimonious VDJ recombination scenarios were assigned using the TCRdist pipeline. In a later analysis, every TCR beta chain was defined by the combination of its CDR3 amino acid sequence and its V-gene family, and reads without a unique V-gene family were dropped. As a way to deal with suspected cross-contamination and a sequencing artifact, a later analysis dropped 450 to 600 nucleotide sequences that were highly shared and had low generation probability. A later analysis calculated a clonal expansion index for each public chain from normalized within-repertoire ranks of inferred template counts. In a later analysis, generation probabilities were computed with a VDJ recombination model fitted to out-of-frame rearrangements, and the resulting probabilities were checked against IGoR. In a later analysis, TCR-TCR, TCR-HLA and TCR-CMV co-occurrence was scored with hypergeometric tests, and a repertoire-size bias correction was applied to TCR pairs. To estimate false discovery rates, a later analysis permuted the HLA or CMV assignments 20 times. In a later analysis, co-occurring TCRs were grouped using DBSCAN, and TCRdist sequence similarity was added for clustering within HLA-allele-positive subsets. Co-occurrence clustering excluded repertoires with fewer than 30,000 or more than 120,000 public chains, plus five with anomalous nucleotide sharing. TCRdb provides this immuneACCESS table in a form limited to in-frame rearrangements. Some clones are lacking; in checked studies, under half of them reflect an unresolved V gene, and why the rest are absent is not known. V and J calls and clone size are those listed in that table; D and trimming were worked out from the DNA. The sample table records roughly 200,000 clones; about 85% of these occur just once. Approximately 1.1% of the sample comes from the top ten.

The sequenced sample consisted of PBMCs. The rearranged segments are TRBV5-1 and TRBJ2-1; tentative D gene TRBD2, with 5 bases matching. This clonotype was sampled from a boy aged 2 to 10 in good health and CMV-seronegative. The base sequence is TGCGCCAGCAGCTTCATGGGGAGCGAGCAGTTCTTC. Translated, this gives CASSFMGSEQFF.